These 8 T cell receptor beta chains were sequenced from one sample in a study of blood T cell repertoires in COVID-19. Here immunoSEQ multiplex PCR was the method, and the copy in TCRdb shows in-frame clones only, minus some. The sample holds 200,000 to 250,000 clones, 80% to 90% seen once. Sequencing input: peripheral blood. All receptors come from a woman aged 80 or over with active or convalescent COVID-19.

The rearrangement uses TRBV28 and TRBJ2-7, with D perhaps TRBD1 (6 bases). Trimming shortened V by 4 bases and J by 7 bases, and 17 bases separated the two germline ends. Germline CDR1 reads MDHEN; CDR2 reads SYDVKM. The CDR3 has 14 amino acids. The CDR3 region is CASSSGTISREQYF. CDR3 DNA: TGTGCCAGCAGTTCCGGGACAATCTCTCGGGAGCAGTACTTC. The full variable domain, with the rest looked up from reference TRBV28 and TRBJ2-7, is DVKVTQSSRYLVKRTGEKVFLECVQDMDHENMFWYRQDPGLGLRLIYFSYDVKMKEKGDIPEGYSVSREKKERFSLILESASTNQTSMYLCASSSGTISREQYFGPGTRLTVT.

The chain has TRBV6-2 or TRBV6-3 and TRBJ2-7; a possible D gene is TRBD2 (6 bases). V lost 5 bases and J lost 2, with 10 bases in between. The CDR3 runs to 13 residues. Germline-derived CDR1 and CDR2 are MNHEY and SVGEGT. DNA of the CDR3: TGTGCCAGCAGTGCGGGAAGGGCCTACGAGCAGTACTTC. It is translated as CASSAGRAYEQYF.

The CDR3 region has the DNA TGTGCCAGCAGTTCACCGGGACAGGGCTACGAGCAGTACTTC. It specifies CASSSPGQGYEQYF. The chain combines TRBV27 with TRBJ2-7, with 9 bases aligning to TRBD1. The CDR3 has 14 amino acids. V shed 4 bases, J shed 3 bases, and the junction held 4 bases outside the gene matches. Germline-derived CDR1 and CDR2 are MNHEY and SMNVEV (reference sequence).

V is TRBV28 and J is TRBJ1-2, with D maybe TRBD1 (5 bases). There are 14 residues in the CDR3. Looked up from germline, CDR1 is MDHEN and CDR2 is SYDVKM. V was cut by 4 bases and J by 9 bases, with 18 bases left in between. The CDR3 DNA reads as TGTGCCAGCAGTTACCCTGGGGCGGCGAGACGCTACACCTTC. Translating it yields CASSYPGAARRYTF.

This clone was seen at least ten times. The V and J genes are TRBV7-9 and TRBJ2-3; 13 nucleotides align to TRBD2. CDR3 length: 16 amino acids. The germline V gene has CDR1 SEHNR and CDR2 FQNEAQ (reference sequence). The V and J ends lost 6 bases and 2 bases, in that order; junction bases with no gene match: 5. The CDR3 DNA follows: TGTGCCAGCAGTTTCACTAGCGGGAGGGCCACAGATACGCAGTATTTT. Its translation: CASSFTSGRATDTQYF. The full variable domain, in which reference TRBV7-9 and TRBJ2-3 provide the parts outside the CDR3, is DTGVSQNPRHKITKRGQNVTFRCDPISEHNRLYWYRQTLGQGPEFLTYFQNEAQLEKSRLLSDRFSAERPKGSFSTLEIQRTEQGDSAMYLCASSFTSGRATDTQYFGPGTRLTVL.

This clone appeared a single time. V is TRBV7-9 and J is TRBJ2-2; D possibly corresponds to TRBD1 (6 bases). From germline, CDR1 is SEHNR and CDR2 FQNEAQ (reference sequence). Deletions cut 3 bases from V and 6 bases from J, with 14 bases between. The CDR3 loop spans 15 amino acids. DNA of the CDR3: TGTGCCAGCAGCTTCCCTAACAGGGAAGCCGGGGAGCTGTTTTTT. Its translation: CASSFPNREAGELFF. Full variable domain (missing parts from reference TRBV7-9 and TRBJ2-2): DTGVSQNPRHKITKRGQNVTFRCDPISEHNRLYWYRQTLGQGPEFLTYFQNEAQLEKSRLLSDRFSAERPKGSFSTLEIQRTEQGDSAMYLCASSFPNREAGELFFGEGSRLTVL.

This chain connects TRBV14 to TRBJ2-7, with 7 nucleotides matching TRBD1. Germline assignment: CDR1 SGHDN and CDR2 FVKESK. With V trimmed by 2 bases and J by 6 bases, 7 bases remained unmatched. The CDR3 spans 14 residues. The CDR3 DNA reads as TGTGCCAGCAGCCAAACAGGGGTTCGCTCCGAGCAGTACTTC. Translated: CASSQTGVRSEQYF.

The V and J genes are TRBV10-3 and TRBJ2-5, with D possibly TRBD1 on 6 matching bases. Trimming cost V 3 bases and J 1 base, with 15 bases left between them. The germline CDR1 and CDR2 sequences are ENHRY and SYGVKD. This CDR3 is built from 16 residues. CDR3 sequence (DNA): TGTGCCATCAGTGACGTCCGGGACACTTTCCAAGAGACCCAGTACTTC. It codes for CAISDVRDTFQETQYF.